This T cell receptor beta chain was captured by sequencing in a study of Ad26.COV2.S vaccination and SARS-CoV-2 variants (dated by TCRdb to about 2021). Looking at the study overall: Vaccine-arm donors were drawn from COV1001, a multicentre, randomized, double-blind, placebo-controlled phase I-IIa trial of Ad26.COV2.S in healthy adults. A total of 32 samples were included in the TCR-sequenced set, comprising around 19 Ad26.COV2.S vaccine recipients, 5 placebo recipients and 8 SARS-CoV-2 convalescent individuals. Investigators did not know the trial group allocation while performing experiments and assessing outcomes. Participants in the trial were split at random into five groups of five each, receiving low-dose or high-dose Ad26.COV2.S once or twice, or else placebo on both occasions. Dosing of Ad26.COV2.S was intramuscular, at either 5x10^10 or 1x10^11 viral particles, delivered as one shot or as two shots spaced 56 days apart. TCRbeta repertoire sequencing served as the tool for gauging how specific and how broad the SARS-CoV-2-reactive T cell receptors were following Ad26.COV2.S vaccination.

Beyond this particular receptor, the publication reports: Vaccine and placebo recipients had similar non-spike TCR breadth, a finding consistent with the vaccine containing only spike. Higher spike-specific TCR breadth was observed in Ad26.COV2.S recipients than in placebo recipients (P = 0.0014). The authors noted that total T cell responses may have been underestimated by the TCR breadth and depth analyses. The study was not powered to compare responses between vaccine doses or regimens. Substantial breadth of spike-specific CD8+ and CD4+ T cell responses was reported after vaccination.

The meaning of the sample's treatment or condition label: around 19 received Ad26.COV2.S at low or high dose, single or two shots; about 5 received placebo; per-sample allocation not given. Repertoires of vaccine and placebo recipients were sequenced from samples taken on day 63 after the first injection. Cohort 1b enrolled roughly 25 adults aged 18-55 years at a single site in Boston, USA, between 29 July and 7 August 2020. Ad26.COV2.S was a replication-incompetent adenovirus type 26 vector expressing a prefusion-stabilized SARS-CoV-2 spike protein from the original Wuhan strain. This clone was counted a single time. Its recognized antigen is unknown. No much larger clone exists at a distance of one base, and base qualities are not known. Cut back by 6 bases and 2 bases, the V and J ends lie 8 bases apart. Counted from cysteine to phenylalanine, this CDR3 has 12 amino acids. Only the CDR3 region is kept as DNA, spanning 36 bases read in frame from base 1. CDR1 is given as MNHEY and CDR2 as SMNVEV, both from the germline V gene (reference sequence).

The immunoSEQ Assay was the method used to sequence TCRbeta CDR3 regions. After extraction, genomic DNA underwent amplification by bias-controlled multiplex PCR, followed by high-throughput sequencing. The authors' pipeline ran thus. To quantify the absolute abundance of every unique TCRbeta CDR3 region, sequences were collapsed and filtered. T cell fraction was estimated by normalizing TCRbeta template counts to usable DNA, with usable DNA measured through amplification of reference genes found in all nucleated cells. Repertoire TCRs were annotated as SARS-CoV-2-specific when V gene, CDR3 amino acid sequence and J gene were exactly matched to a known reactive TCR set. The reference SARS-CoV-2 TCR set was obtained from MIRA and was filtered for enrichment in COVID-19-positive ImmuneCODE repertoires, whereby public or cross-reactive TCRs were removed. Using the MIRA antigens, annotated TCRs were further analysed by specific ORF or by position within an ORF. Breadth was defined as the number of annotated unique rearrangements divided by the total number of unique productive rearrangements, and depth was defined as the summed frequency of the annotated unique rearrangements. Two-sided Wilcoxon rank-sum tests were used to compare TCR breadth between groups. The table was pulled from immuneACCESS by TCRdb, which kept in-frame rearrangements only. Such tables lose some clones; where checked, under half of the loss comes from unresolved V genes, and the rest has no known cause. The D gene and trimming were derived from the DNA, and the V and J assignments and clone size from that table. Present in this sample are a few hundred thousand clones, 70% to 90% of which were seen just once. Around 1.9% of the sample is in the top ten clones.

Here the sequenced sample was peripheral blood, taken in a trial of Ad26.COV2.S vaccine versus placebo. The TCR sequence derives from a person between 18 and 65 years old who received the Ad26.COV2.S COVID-19 vaccine or a placebo. The chain is assembled from TRBV27 and TRBJ2-7, with the D gene not clear enough to name. The bases are TGTGCCAGCAGGGACGCCACCTACGAGCAGTACTTC. It encodes CASRDATYEQYF.